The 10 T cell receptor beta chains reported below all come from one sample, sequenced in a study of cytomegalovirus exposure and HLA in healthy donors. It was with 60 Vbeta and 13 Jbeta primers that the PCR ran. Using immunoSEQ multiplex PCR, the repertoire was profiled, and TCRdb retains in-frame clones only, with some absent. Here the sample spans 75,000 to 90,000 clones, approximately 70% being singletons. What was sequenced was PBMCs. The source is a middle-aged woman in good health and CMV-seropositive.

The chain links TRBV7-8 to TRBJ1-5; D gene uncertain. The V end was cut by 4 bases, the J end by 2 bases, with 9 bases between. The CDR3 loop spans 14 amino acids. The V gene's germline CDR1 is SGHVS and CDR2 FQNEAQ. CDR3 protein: CASSSNQGNQPQHF. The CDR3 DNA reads TGTGCCAGCAGCTCGAATCAGGGCAATCAGCCCCAGCATTTT.

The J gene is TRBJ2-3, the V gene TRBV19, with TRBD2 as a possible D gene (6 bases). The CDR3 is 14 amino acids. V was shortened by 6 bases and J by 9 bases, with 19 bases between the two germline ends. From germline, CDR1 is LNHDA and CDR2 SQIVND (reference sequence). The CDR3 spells CASRPGSWQDTQYF. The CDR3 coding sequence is TGTGCCAGTAGACCCGGGAGTTGGCAAGACACGCAGTATTTT. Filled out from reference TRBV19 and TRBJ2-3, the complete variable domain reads DGGITQSPKYLFRKEGQNVTLSCEQNLNHDAMYWYRQDPGQGLRLIYYSQIVNDFQKGDIAEGYSVSREKKESFPLTVTSAQKNPTAFYLCASRPGSWQDTQYFGPGTRLTVL.

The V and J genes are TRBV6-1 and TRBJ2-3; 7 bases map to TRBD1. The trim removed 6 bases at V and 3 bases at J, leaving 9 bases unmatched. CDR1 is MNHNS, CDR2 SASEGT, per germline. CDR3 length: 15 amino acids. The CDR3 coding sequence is TGTGCCAGCAGCCTCAACAGGGGAGATACAGATACGCAGTATTTT. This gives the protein CASSLNRGDTDTQYF.

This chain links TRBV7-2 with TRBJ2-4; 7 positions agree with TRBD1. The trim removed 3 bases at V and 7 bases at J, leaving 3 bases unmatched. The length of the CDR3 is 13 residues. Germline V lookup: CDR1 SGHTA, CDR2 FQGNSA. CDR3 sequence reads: CASSFSRGNIQYF. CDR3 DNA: TGTGCCAGCAGCTTTTCCAGGGGGAACATTCAGTACTTC.

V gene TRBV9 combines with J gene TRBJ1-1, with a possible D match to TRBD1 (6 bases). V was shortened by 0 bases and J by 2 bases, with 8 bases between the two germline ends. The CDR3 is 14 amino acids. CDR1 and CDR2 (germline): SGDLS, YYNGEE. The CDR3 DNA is TGTGCCAGCAGCGTAGGGACAGACAACACTGAAGCTTTCTTT. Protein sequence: CASSVGTDNTEAFF.

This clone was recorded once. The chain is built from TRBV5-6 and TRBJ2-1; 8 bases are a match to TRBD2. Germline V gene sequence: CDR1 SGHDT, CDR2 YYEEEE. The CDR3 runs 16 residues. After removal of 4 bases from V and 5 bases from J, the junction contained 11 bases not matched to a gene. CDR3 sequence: CASSPSGRSINNEQFF. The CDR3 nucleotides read TGTGCCAGCAGCCCTAGCGGGCGCTCGATTAACAATGAGCAGTTCTTC.

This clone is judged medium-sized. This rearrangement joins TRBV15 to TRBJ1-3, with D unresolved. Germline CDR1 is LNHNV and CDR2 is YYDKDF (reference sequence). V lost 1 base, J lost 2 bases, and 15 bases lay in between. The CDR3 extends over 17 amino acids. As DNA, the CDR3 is TGTGCCACCAGCAGAGCACTGGGAGAGTGGACTGGAAACACCATATATTTT. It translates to CATSRALGEWTGNTIYF.

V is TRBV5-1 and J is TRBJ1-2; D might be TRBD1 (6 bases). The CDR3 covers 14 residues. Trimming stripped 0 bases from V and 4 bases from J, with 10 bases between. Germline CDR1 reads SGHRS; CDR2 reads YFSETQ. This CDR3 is CASSLGGGGYGYTF. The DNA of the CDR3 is TGCGCCAGCAGCTTGGGTGGGGGCGGCTATGGCTACACCTTC.

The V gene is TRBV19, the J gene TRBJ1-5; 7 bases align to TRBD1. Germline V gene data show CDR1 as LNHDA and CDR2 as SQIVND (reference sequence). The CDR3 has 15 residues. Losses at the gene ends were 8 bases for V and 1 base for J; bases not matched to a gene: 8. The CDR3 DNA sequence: TGTGCCAGTGCATACAGGGGATTGAGCAATCAGCCCCAGCATTTT. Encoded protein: CASAYRGLSNQPQHF.

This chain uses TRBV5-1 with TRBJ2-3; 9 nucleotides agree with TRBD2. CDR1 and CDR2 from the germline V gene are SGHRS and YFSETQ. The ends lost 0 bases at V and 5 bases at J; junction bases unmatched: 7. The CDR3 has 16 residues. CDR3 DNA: TGCGCCAGCAGCTTGGAAAGCGGGAGGTTGGGAGATACGCAGTATTTT. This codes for CASSLESGRLGDTQYF.